One T cell receptor (beta chain) is described in this entry. These data are taken from a study of blood T cell repertoires in COVID-19. In terms of age and location, participants ranged from about 18 to 100 years and lived in approximately 24 US areas. CDR3 length: 14 amino acids. J gave up 2 bases and V 2 bases, and 1 base lay outside the gene matches. The V gene's germline CDR1 is LNHDA and CDR2 SQIVND (reference sequence). As processed by the authors: The authors estimated nucleated cell counts from reference gene primer amplification. TCRdb's table, derived via immunoSEQ multiplex PCR, lists solely in-frame clones and lacks some. Clone size and the V and J calls come from that table; the DNA yielded D and trimming. The repertoire consists of fewer than 300,000 clones, with around 89% occurring once and the leading ten covering around 1.3%.

This TCR was recovered from a woman aged 40 to 50 with acute COVID-19. V gene TRBV19 combines with J gene TRBJ2-5; 8 positions agree with TRBD2. Sequencing was carried out using PBMCs or T cells enriched from blood (not recorded which). The CDR3 nucleotides read TGTGCCAGTAGTATACGGGGGGGTCAAGAGACCCAGTACTTC. Translated: CASSIRGGQETQYF.